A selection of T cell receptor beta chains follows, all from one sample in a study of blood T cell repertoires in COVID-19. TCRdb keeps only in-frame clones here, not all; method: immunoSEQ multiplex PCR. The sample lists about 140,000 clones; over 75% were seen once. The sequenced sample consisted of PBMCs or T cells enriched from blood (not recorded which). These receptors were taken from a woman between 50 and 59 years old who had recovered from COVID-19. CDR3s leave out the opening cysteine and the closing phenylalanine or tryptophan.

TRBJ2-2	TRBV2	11	ASTGTTTGELF
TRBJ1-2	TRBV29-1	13	SGPAVRGKDYGYT
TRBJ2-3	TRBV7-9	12	ASSLEAGARTQY
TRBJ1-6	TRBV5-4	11	ASSPGTHSPLH
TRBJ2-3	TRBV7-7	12	ASSLTGVGDTQY
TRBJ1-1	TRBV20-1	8	SAGSPGGF
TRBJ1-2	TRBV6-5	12	ASTLGGSNYGYT
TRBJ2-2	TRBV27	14	ASSFRRQGAVGELF
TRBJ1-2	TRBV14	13	ASSTGTGPHYGYT
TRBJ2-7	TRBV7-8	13	ASIPFGTTSYEQY
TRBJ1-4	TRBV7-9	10	ASSVPEGKLF
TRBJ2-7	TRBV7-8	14	ASSSGVGGAAYEQY
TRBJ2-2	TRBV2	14	ASSSRVKLSTGELF
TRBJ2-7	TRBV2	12	ASSLTGNFHEQY
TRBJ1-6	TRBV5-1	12	ASRQDRPNSPLH
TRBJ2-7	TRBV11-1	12	ASSIRDRGSEQY